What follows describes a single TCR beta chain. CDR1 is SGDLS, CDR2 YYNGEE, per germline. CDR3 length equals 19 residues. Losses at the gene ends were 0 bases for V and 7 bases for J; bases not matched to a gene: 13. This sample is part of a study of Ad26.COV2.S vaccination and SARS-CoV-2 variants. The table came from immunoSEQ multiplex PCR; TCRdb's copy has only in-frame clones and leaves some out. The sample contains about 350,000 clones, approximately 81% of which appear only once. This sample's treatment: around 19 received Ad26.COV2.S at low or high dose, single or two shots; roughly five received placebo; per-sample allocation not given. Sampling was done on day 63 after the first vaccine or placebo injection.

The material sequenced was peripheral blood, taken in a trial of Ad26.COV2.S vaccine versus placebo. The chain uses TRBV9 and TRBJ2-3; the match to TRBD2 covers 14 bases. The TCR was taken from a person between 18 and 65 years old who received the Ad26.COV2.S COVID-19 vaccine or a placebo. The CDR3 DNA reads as TGTGCCAGCAGCGTAGATGAGACTAGCGGGAGGGCCAGGGTTCATACGCAGTATTTT. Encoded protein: CASSVDETSGRARVHTQYF. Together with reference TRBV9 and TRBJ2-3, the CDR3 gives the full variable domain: DSGVTQTPKHLITATGQRVTLRCSPRSGDLSVYWYQQSLDQGLQFLIQYYNGEERAKGNILERFSAQQFPDLHSELNLSSLELGDSALYFCASSVDETSGRARVHTQYFGPGTRLTVL.